The clone carrying this TCR beta chain was seen a few times. Its antigen is currently unknown. Extraction of RNA preceded its reverse transcription into cDNA, which served as the sequencing template. Assay used: immunoSEQ multiplex PCR; TCRdb lists only in-frame clones, some missing. The sample carries some 200,000 clones, more than 45% recorded once. The sample is drawn from a study of CD8+ T cells in alopecia areata. The wider study: In an open-label trial, patients got 5 to 10 mg tofacitinib twice daily. Among treated patients, severity was scored by affected scalp area percentage.

Described treatment: oral pan-JAK inhibitor, 5-10 mg twice daily. Study-level points and caveats: Among the top 100, expanded CD8+ clones, as well as scalp clonality, were significantly decreased by tofacitinib.

CDR3 size: 14 residues. Germline V gives CDR1 KGHSH, CDR2 LQKENI. The V segment lost 3 bases and the J segment 7 bases; nucleotides outside the gene matches: 6. Specimen: CD4+ T cells sorted from blood, collected at week 4, from a patient treated with tofacitinib. The TCR comes from a human donor with alopecia areata. The chain recombines TRBV18 with TRBJ1-1; 9 bases agree with TRBD1. The CDR3: CASSPRTGVSEAFF. In DNA form, the CDR3 reads TGTGCCAGCTCACCCAGGACAGGGGTGAGTGAAGCTTTCTTT.